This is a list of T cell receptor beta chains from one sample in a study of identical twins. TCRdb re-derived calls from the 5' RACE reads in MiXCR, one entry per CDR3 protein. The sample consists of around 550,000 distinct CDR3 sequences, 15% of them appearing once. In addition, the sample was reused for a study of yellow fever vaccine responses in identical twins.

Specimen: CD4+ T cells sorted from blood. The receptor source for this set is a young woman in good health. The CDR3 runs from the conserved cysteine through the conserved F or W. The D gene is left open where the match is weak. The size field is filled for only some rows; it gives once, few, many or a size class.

CDR3nt: TGTGCCAGCAGCTTAGGGACCCCCAAACTAGCCAAAAACATTCAGTACTTC
CDR3aa: CASSLGTPKLAKNIQYF
d_gene: .
j_gene: TRBJ2-4
v_gene: TRBV7-9
abundance: few

CDR3nt: TGCAGTGCCCCCCAGAGGGACACTGAAGCTTTCTTT
CDR3aa: CSAPQRDTEAFF
d_gene: .
j_gene: TRBJ1-1
v_gene: TRBV20-1
abundance: .

CDR3nt: TGTGCCAGCAGCCCTGCTTGGGAGACCCAGTACTTC
CDR3aa: CASSPAWETQYF
d_gene: .
j_gene: TRBJ2-5
v_gene: TRBV14
abundance: .

CDR3nt: TGCAGTGCTCTGGGACTAGCGGGCCGCTCCTACGAGCAGTACTTC
CDR3aa: CSALGLAGRSYEQYF
d_gene: TRBD2
j_gene: TRBJ2-7
v_gene: TRBV20-1
abundance: .

CDR3nt: TGTGCCAGCAGGGAAACCGGGACAGCGAACACTGAAGCTTTCTTT
CDR3aa: CASRETGTANTEAFF
d_gene: TRBD1
j_gene: TRBJ1-1
v_gene: TRBV6-1
abundance: .

CDR3nt: TGTGCCACCAGTGATCAGTTTGAAGAGACCCAGTACTTC
CDR3aa: CATSDQFEETQYF
d_gene: .
j_gene: TRBJ2-5
v_gene: TRBV24-1
abundance: few

CDR3nt: TGTGCCAGCAAACAGGGGTCCGGACAGTCTGGGGTTAGTCAGCCCCAGCATTTT
CDR3aa: CASKQGSGQSGVSQPQHF
d_gene: TRBD1
j_gene: TRBJ1-5
v_gene: TRBV12-3/TRBV12-4
abundance: many

CDR3nt: TGTGCCAGCAGTTTAACCTTGCGGAACACTGAAGCTTTCTTT
CDR3aa: CASSLTLRNTEAFF
d_gene: .
j_gene: TRBJ1-1
v_gene: TRBV12-3/TRBV12-4
abundance: few

CDR3nt: TGTGCCAGCAGCCGCCCCGGGACAGGGAATACCGGGGAGCTGTTTTTT
CDR3aa: CASSRPGTGNTGELFF
d_gene: TRBD1
j_gene: TRBJ2-2
v_gene: TRBV7-9
abundance: .

CDR3nt: TGTGCCATCAGTGAGTCTTTGACAGATAATCAGCCCCAGCATTTT
CDR3aa: CAISESLTDNQPQHF
d_gene: .
j_gene: TRBJ1-5
v_gene: TRBV10-3
abundance: .

CDR3nt: TGCGCCAGCAGCTTTTCCCCGGGACAGACGAACACTGAAGCTTTCTTT
CDR3aa: CASSFSPGQTNTEAFF
d_gene: TRBD1
j_gene: TRBJ1-1
v_gene: TRBV5-1
abundance: few

CDR3nt: TGTGCCAGCAGCTTACCCCCGGGACTAGCGGGAGCAGAGCAGTTCTTC
CDR3aa: CASSLPPGLAGAEQFF
d_gene: TRBD2
j_gene: TRBJ2-1
v_gene: TRBV7-7
abundance: few

CDR3nt: TGCGCCAGCAGCTTGGCTAGCGGGAGACGCGAGCAGTACTTC
CDR3aa: CASSLASGRREQYF
d_gene: TRBD2
j_gene: TRBJ2-7
v_gene: TRBV5-1
abundance: many

CDR3nt: TGTGCCAGCAGCACGACAGGGGCGAAGCACGAAGAGACCCAGTACTTC
CDR3aa: CASSTTGAKHEETQYF
d_gene: TRBD1
j_gene: TRBJ2-5
v_gene: TRBV12-3/TRBV12-4
abundance: .

CDR3nt: TGTGCCAGCAGTTTAAGGGTCCAGCGGGAGGGCTTCTACAATGAGCAGTTCTTC
CDR3aa: CASSLRVQREGFYNEQFF
d_gene: TRBD2
j_gene: TRBJ2-1
v_gene: TRBV28
abundance: .

CDR3nt: TGCGCCAGCAGCTCCGGACAGGACTCTAACTATGGCTACACCTTC
CDR3aa: CASSSGQDSNYGYTF
d_gene: TRBD1
j_gene: TRBJ1-2
v_gene: TRBV5-1
abundance: many

CDR3nt: TGTGCCAGCAGTTTTGCAGGGGTGAACACTGAAGCTTTCTTT
CDR3aa: CASSFAGVNTEAFF
d_gene: .
j_gene: TRBJ1-1
v_gene: TRBV27
abundance: many

CDR3nt: TGTGCCAGCAGCCGACCGACAGGGCGTAATCAAGAGACCCAGTACTTC
CDR3aa: CASSRPTGRNQETQYF
d_gene: TRBD1
j_gene: TRBJ2-5
v_gene: TRBV7-9
abundance: .

CDR3nt: TGTGCCAGCAGCAGGATACAGGCGAACACTGAAGCTTTCTTT
CDR3aa: CASSRIQANTEAFF
d_gene: .
j_gene: TRBJ1-1
v_gene: TRBV12-3/TRBV12-4
abundance: many

CDR3nt: TGTGCCAGCAGTTTTTTGGGGCCAAGGGATACGCAGTATTTT
CDR3aa: CASSFLGPRDTQYF
d_gene: .
j_gene: TRBJ2-3
v_gene: TRBV28
abundance: few

CDR3nt: TGTGCCAGCAGCGGCCGCAGGGATACCGGGGAGCTGTTTTTT
CDR3aa: CASSGRRDTGELFF
d_gene: .
j_gene: TRBJ2-2
v_gene: TRBV9
abundance: .

CDR3nt: TGTGCCAGCAGTTTAGGTCGGACTAGCGGGAGGTTCTACAATGAGCAGTTCTTC
CDR3aa: CASSLGRTSGRFYNEQFF
d_gene: TRBD2
j_gene: TRBJ2-1
v_gene: TRBV12-3/TRBV12-4
abundance: once